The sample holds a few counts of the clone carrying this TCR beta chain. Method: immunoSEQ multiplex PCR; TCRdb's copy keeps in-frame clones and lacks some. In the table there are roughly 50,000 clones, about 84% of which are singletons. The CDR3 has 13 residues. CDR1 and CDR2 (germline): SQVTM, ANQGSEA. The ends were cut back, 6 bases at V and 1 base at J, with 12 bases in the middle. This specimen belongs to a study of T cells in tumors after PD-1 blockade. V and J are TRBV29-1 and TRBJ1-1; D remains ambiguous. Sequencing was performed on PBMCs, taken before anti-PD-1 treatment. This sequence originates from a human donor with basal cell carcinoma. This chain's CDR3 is CSVGRGWNTEAFF. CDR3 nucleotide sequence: TGCAGCGTCGGCCGGGGATGGAACACTGAAGCTTTCTTT.